Shown below are 24 T cell receptor beta chains from a single sample sequenced in a study of shared clonotypes between healthy human individuals. Data came from immunoSEQ multiplex PCR; TCRdb stores just in-frame clones and leaves some out. The sample lists 2,100,000 or so clones; nearly 97% were seen once. The sequenced sample was naive CD4+ T cells sorted from blood. As to subset: CD45RA+ positively selected. The origin of the receptors is a man between 18 and 35 years old in good health.

This clone was picked up one time. In nucleotides, the CDR3 is TGTGCCAGCAGTGAAGCGTTTGGTTCTGGAAACACCATATATTTT. Its translation is CASSEAFGSGNTIYF. The chain has TRBV6-1 and TRBJ1-3; no clear D gene. The CDR3 extends over 15 amino acids. V was pared by 0 bases and J by 1 base, with 7 bases between. The germline V gene has CDR1 MNHNS and CDR2 SASEGT.

V gene TRBV15 combines with J gene TRBJ2-1, with 9 bases that match TRBD1. The CDR3 consists of 17 residues. Germline loops: CDR1 LNHNV, CDR2 YYDKDF (reference sequence). V trimming: 1 base; J trimming: 6 bases; junction bases outside the gene matches: 10. The CDR3 region is CATSRVTGTGYGNEQFF. In nucleotides, the CDR3 is TGTGCCACCAGCAGAGTAACCGGGACAGGGTATGGCAATGAGCAGTTCTTC.

The chain joins TRBV4-3 to TRBJ2-1; no clear D. Germline V lookup: CDR1 LGHNA, CDR2 YSLEER. Trimming stripped 4 bases from V and 8 bases from J, with 15 bases between. The CDR3 covers 14 residues. The CDR3 loop reads CASSLAARVHEQFF. The CDR3 nucleotides are TGCGCCAGCAGCCTGGCAGCAAGAGTCCATGAGCAGTTCTTC.

The chain couples TRBV7-8 to TRBJ2-1; D is ambiguous. The CDR3 runs to 16 residues. Trimming cost V 1 base and J 5 bases, with 15 bases left between them. Germline CDR1 reads SGHVS; CDR2 reads FQNEAQ. This CDR3 is CASSLVLSQINNEQFF. In DNA, the CDR3 is TGTGCCAGCAGCTTAGTTCTCAGCCAGATAAACAATGAGCAGTTCTTC. Together with reference TRBV7-8 and TRBJ2-1, the CDR3 gives the full variable domain: GAGVSQSPRYKVAKRGQDVALRCDPISGHVSLFWYQQALGQGPEFLTYFQNEAQLDKSGLPSDRFFAERPEGSVSTLKIQRTQQEDSAVYLCASSLVLSQINNEQFFGPGTRLTVL.

The chain uses TRBV7-8 and TRBJ2-5; D uncertain. The CDR3 length is 11 residues. Germline V CDR1 and CDR2: SGHVS, FQNEAQ. Trimming removed 5 bases from V and 5 bases from J, with 6 bases in between. The CDR3 DNA sequence: TGTGCCAGCAGCCCTATTGAGACCCAGTACTTC. Protein sequence: CASSPIETQYF.

This chain connects TRBV6-6 to TRBJ1-3; 8 nucleotides align to TRBD1. CDR1 and CDR2 from the germline V gene are MNHNY and SVGAGI (reference sequence). Trimming at V came to 4 bases and at J to 4 bases, leaving 6 bases not matched to a gene. The CDR3 consists of 15 residues. CDR3 amino acids: CASSWGQVSGNTIYF. The CDR3 nucleotides read TGTGCCAGCAGTTGGGGACAGGTTAGCGGAAACACCATATATTTT.

The chain links TRBV7-9 to TRBJ2-5; maybe TRBD1 (6 bases). Germline V lookup: CDR1 SEHNR, CDR2 FQNEAQ (reference sequence). The CDR3 runs to 14 residues. V lost 5 bases and J 5 bases, leaving 15 bases between the germline ends. The CDR3 bases are TGTGCCAGCAGCCCAGAAGGGGGATTCGAGACCCAGTACTTC. Translating gives CASSPEGGFETQYF. Combining the CDR3 with reference TRBV7-9 and TRBJ2-5 gives the whole variable domain DTGVSQNPRHKITKRGQNVTFRCDPISEHNRLYWYRQTLGQGPEFLTYFQNEAQLEKSRLLSDRFSAERPKGSFSTLEIQRTEQGDSAMYLCASSPEGGFETQYFGPGTRLLVL.

This chain connects TRBV19 to TRBJ1-5; no firm D call. Between the trimmed V and J ends, which lost 5 bases and 3 bases, there was a span of 11 bases. CDR1 is LNHDA, CDR2 SQIVND, per germline (reference sequence). The CDR3 loop spans 14 amino acids. The CDR3 region is CASSPTANNQPQHF. DNA of the CDR3: TGTGCCAGTAGTCCCACAGCCAACAATCAGCCCCAGCATTTT.

Remarks on this clone: Different DNA sequences within this sample yield the same CDR3. The V call is TRBV6-5, the J call TRBJ2-7; the match to TRBD1 covers 10 bases. Germline V gives CDR1 MNHEY, CDR2 SVGAGI. Unmatched junction bases numbered 4, after V lost 3 bases and J lost 2 bases. The CDR3 length is 15 residues. CDR3 sequence: CASSYRTGGPYEQYF. CDR3 nucleotide sequence: TGTGCCAGCAGTTATCGGACAGGGGGGCCCTACGAGCAGTACTTC.

This chain links TRBV5-1 with TRBJ2-7; D might be TRBD1 (6 bases). Germline lookup yields CDR1 SGHRS and CDR2 YFSETQ. CDR3 size: 13 residues. V was cut by 4 bases and J by 9 bases, with 17 bases left in between. The CDR3 nucleotides are TGCGCCAGCAGCGCTCTCCAGGGGTCTGCGCAGTACTTC. Protein sequence: CASSALQGSAQYF.

This chain joins TRBV18 and TRBJ2-3; D unclear. CDR3 length: 15 residues. In germline, CDR1 is KGHSH, CDR2 LQKENI. V shed 2 bases and J shed 0 bases, with 9 bases lying between them. The CDR3 loop reads CASSPADPSTDTQYF. CDR3 bases: TGTGCCAGCTCACCAGCAGATCCTAGCACAGATACGCAGTATTTT.

The rearrangement joins TRBV7-9 to TRBJ2-6; possibly TRBD2 for D (6 bases). CDR1 is SEHNR, CDR2 FQNEAQ, per germline (reference sequence). The CDR3 length is 19 residues. Trimming pared 6 bases from V and 0 bases from J, leaving 21 bases between. CDR3 sequence: CASSPGGWRAGSGANVLTF. The CDR3 coding sequence is TGTGCCAGCAGTCCAGGAGGGTGGCGAGCGGGCTCTGGGGCCAACGTCCTGACTTTC. The entire variable domain, with the rest obtained from reference TRBV7-9 and TRBJ2-6, is as follows: DTGVSQNPRHKITKRGQNVTFRCDPISEHNRLYWYRQTLGQGPEFLTYFQNEAQLEKSRLLSDRFSAERPKGSFSTLEIQRTEQGDSAMYLCASSPGGWRAGSGANVLTFGAGSRLTVL.

V gene TRBV4-1 combines with J gene TRBJ2-7; possible D gene TRBD2, 5 bases. The CDR3 loop spans 16 amino acids. Trimming shortened V by 8 bases and J by 2 bases, and 22 bases separated the two germline ends. Germline-derived CDR1 and CDR2 are MGHRA and YSYEKL. The CDR3 spells CASATAAGAATYEQYF. The DNA of the CDR3 is TGCGCCAGCGCTACGGCGGCCGGAGCGGCGACCTACGAGCAGTACTTC.

The V gene is TRBV28, the J gene TRBJ1-3; D gene unclear. The V end lost 7 bases, the J end lost 0 bases, and 13 bases lay between the germline ends. This CDR3 is 15 amino acids long. CDR1 and CDR2 (germline): MDHEN, SYDVKM. The CDR3 sequence: CASTRLFGSGNTIYF. DNA for the CDR3: TGTGCCAGCACCCGACTTTTCGGCTCTGGAAACACCATATATTTT.

This sequence joins TRBV4-2 and TRBJ2-7, with 13 bases aligning to TRBD2. Per germline, CDR1 LGHNA and CDR2 YNFKEQ. The CDR3 is 18 amino acids. The V segment lost 0 bases and the J segment 1 base; nucleotides outside the gene matches: 6. The CDR3 DNA reads TGTGCCAGCAGCCAAGATCTCAGGACTAGCGGGGGATCCTACGAGCAGTACTTC. Its protein product is CASSQDLRTSGGSYEQYF.

The V gene is TRBV30, the J gene TRBJ1-4, with TRBD1 matching 10 bases. Germline CDR1 reads GTSNPN; CDR2 reads SVGIG (reference sequence). The CDR3 is made up of 14 amino acids. J gave up 7 bases and V 2 bases, and 4 bases lay outside the gene matches. The CDR3 coding sequence is TGTGCCTGGAGTCAGGACAGGGGGAGTGAAAAACTGTTTTTT. This codes for CAWSQDRGSEKLFF. The full variable domain, rest sourced from reference TRBV30 and TRBJ1-4, is SQTIHQWPATLVQPVGSPLSLECTVEGTSNPNLYWYRQAAGRGLQLLFYSVGIGQISSEVPQNLSASRPQDRQFILSSKKLLLSDSGFYLCAWSQDRGSEKLFFGSGTQLSVL.

The chain recombines TRBV5-1 with TRBJ1-1, with D maybe TRBD1 (5 bases). This CDR3 has 14 amino acids. The V and J ends lost 2 bases and 4 bases respectively, with 12 bases between them. The V gene's germline CDR1 is SGHRS and CDR2 YFSETQ. CDR3 bases: TGCGCCAGCAGCTTCGGCCCGGGGACCACTGAAGCTTTCTTT. Translation gives CASSFGPGTTEAFF.

The chain has TRBV19 and TRBJ1-5; no reliable D call. V was clipped by 11 bases and J by 5 bases, with 22 bases between them. Germline V gene lookup returns CDR1 LNHDA and CDR2 SQIVND (reference sequence). The CDR3 consists of 15 residues. The CDR3 sequence: CASNGLSGWDQPQHF. CDR3 DNA sequence: TGTGCCTCCAATGGTTTGTCGGGTTGGGATCAGCCCCAGCATTTT.

The rearrangement uses TRBV5-6 and TRBJ2-6; D remains ambiguous. Per the germline V gene, CDR1 is SGHDT and CDR2 is YYEEEE. This CDR3 contains 15 residues. V shed 0 bases and J shed 0 bases, with 4 bases lying between them. The CDR3 sequence is CASSLEYSGANVLTF. The CDR3 DNA is TGTGCCAGCAGCTTGGAATACTCTGGGGCCAACGTCCTGACTTTC.

The chain links TRBV4-1 to TRBJ2-1, with D possibly TRBD2 on 6 matching bases. The CDR3 runs 13 residues. The V end was cut by 8 bases, the J end by 0 bases, with 8 bases between. Germline values: CDR1 MGHRA, CDR2 YSYEKL. The CDR3 protein is CASGGSSYNEQFF. DNA for the CDR3: TGCGCCAGCGGGGGGAGCTCCTACAATGAGCAGTTCTTC.

V usage is TRBV2 and J usage is TRBJ2-2, with D perhaps matching TRBD1 (6 bases). The CDR3 sequence is 15 residues long. V dropped 5 bases and J dropped 1 base, with 11 bases sitting between them. Germline V lookup: CDR1 SNHLY, CDR2 FYNNEI. CDR3 DNA: TGTGCCAGCAGTAGGGGGACGGGGAACACCGGGGAGCTGTTTTTT. Translation gives CASSRGTGNTGELFF.

As regards this clone: Other DNA sequences of this sample code for an identical CDR3. J is TRBJ1-1 and V is TRBV9; 7 nucleotides line up with TRBD1. The V and J ends lost 0 bases and 1 base, in that order; junction bases with no gene match: 6. Germline V gene lookup returns CDR1 SGDLS and CDR2 YYNGEE. There are 16 residues in the CDR3. CDR3 amino acids: CASSVGTGRKNTEAFF. The CDR3, as DNA: TGTGCCAGCAGCGTAGGGACAGGCCGAAAGAACACTGAAGCTTTCTTT. The variable domain in full, with the rest retrieved from reference TRBV9 and TRBJ1-1, is DSGVTQTPKHLITATGQRVTLRCSPRSGDLSVYWYQQSLDQGLQFLIQYYNGEERAKGNILERFSAQQFPDLHSELNLSSLELGDSALYFCASSVGTGRKNTEAFFGQGTRLTVV.

In nucleotides, the CDR3 is TGTGCCGGGAAGACAGGGGCTGGAAACACCATATATTTT. The encoded protein is CAGKTGAGNTIYF. The chain uses TRBV30 and TRBJ1-3; 8 bases are a match to TRBD1. Germline CDR1 reads GTSNPN; CDR2 reads SVGIG (reference sequence). This CDR3 has 13 residues. V was pared by 8 bases and J by 2 bases, with 5 bases of the junction left unmatched.

This CDR3 reads CASSPLMGQETQYF. The CDR3 region has the DNA TGTGCCAGCTCACCACTTATGGGGCAAGAGACCCAGTACTTC. This rearrangement joins TRBV18 to TRBJ2-5; D gene unclear. V lost 1 base to trimming and J lost 2 bases, with 8 bases between them. The germline CDR1 and CDR2 sequences are KGHSH and LQKENI. The CDR3 contains 14 residues.